The table lists the clone carrying this T cell receptor beta chain with a few counts. Antigen specificity is unknown. Employing constant-segment primers, 5'RACE generated TCR alpha and TCR beta cDNA libraries bearing sample barcodes and UMIs. TCRdb re-derived calls from the 5' RACE reads in MiXCR, one entry per CDR3 protein. Of 350,000 to 550,000 distinct CDR3 sequences in the sample, over 15% were seen once. This entry belongs to a study of T-cell memory formation after mild COVID-19. On the study more broadly: TCR clusters largely stayed donor specific. General study results and limits: Clones that contracted from day 15 to 85 had balanced CD4/CD8; later expanders were CD4+ biased.

This CDR3 spans 14 amino acids. Trimming pared 5 bases from V and 8 bases from J, leaving 15 bases between. The specimen sequenced was PBMCs or a T cell subset sorted from them (not recorded which). This chain uses TRBV12-3 or TRBV12-4 with TRBJ1-4; D is ambiguous. The sequence was obtained from a man between 18 and 29 years old who had mild COVID-19 (a few samples of this study predate the infection). Cell type and time point are not known. The DNA for the CDR3 is TGTGCCAGCAGTAGTTGGGAGAATCCGGAAAAACTGTTTTTT. Protein: CASSSWENPEKLFF.